This TCR beta chain was recovered during a study of cytotoxic CD8 clonotypes in ibrutinib-treated CLL. With sequencing, the targeted depth ranged from 1 in 200,000 to 1 in 1 million T cells. TCRdb keeps only in-frame clones here, not all; method: immunoSEQ multiplex PCR. This sample has approximately 70,000 clones; 75% to 95% occur once, and the top ten carry roughly 3%. Study-level results: Baseline levels were approached again at progression, after clonality had risen at ibrutinib response. Baseline clonality exceeded age-matched healthy donors and tracked circulating CD8+ T-cell counts. Public clonotypes were seen rarely and were contracted or stable on treatment.

Note on this clone: Its specificity is not known.

This TCR was recovered from a human donor with chronic lymphocytic leukemia. This specimen consisted of PBMCs, obtained after 12 months of ibrutinib treatment.

CDR3 DNA sequence: TGTGCCAGCAGCTTAGATCGACGATCTGGGACCCAGTACTTC. This translates into CASSLDRRSGTQYF. The chain couples TRBV11-2 to TRBJ2-5; D is unclear. V shed 0 bases and J shed 7 bases, with 12 bases lying between them. Germline assignment: CDR1 SGHAT and CDR2 FQNNGV. This CDR3 is 14 amino acids long.